This TCR beta chain was identified in a study of cytomegalovirus exposure and HLA in healthy donors. Libraries were prepared by immunoSEQ multiplex PCR; TCRdb keeps only in-frame clonotypes and omits some of them. The sample has approximately 270,000 clones, approximately 86% seen once. This CDR3 is 15 amino acids long. Between the trimmed V and J ends, which lost 4 bases and 7 bases, there was a span of 19 bases. Germline V gives CDR1 SQVTM, CDR2 ANQGSEA. The J gene is TRBJ2-2, the V gene TRBV29-1; weak D call: TRBD1 (6 bases). The TCR comes from a woman under 30 in good health and CMV-seronegative. The sequenced sample consisted of PBMCs. CDR3 bases: TGCAGCGTTGTGGGGATGGGGGCGCCGAGCGGGGAGCTGTTTTTT. It yields the protein CSVVGMGAPSGELFF.